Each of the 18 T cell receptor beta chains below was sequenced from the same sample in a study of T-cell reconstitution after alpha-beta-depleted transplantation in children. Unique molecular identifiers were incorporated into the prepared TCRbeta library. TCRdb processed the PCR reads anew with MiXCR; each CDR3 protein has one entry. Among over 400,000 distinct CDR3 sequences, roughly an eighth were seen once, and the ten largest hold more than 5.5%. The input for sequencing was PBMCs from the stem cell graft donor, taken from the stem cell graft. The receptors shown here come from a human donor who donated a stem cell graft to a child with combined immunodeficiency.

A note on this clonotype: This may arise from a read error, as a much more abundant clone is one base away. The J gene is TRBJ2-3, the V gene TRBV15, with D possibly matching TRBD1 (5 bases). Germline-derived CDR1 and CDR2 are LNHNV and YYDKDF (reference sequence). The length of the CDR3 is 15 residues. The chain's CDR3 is CAISRAQGLTDTQYF. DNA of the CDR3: TGTGCCATCAGCAGAGCGCAGGGTTTGACAGATACGCAGTATTTT.

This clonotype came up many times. DNA for the CDR3: TGTGCCAGCAGTTACGGCAGGGCGGTCTATGGCTACACCTTC. It yields the protein CASSYGRAVYGYTF. The chain uses TRBV27 and TRBJ1-2; the D gene is possibly TRBD1 (5 bases). CDR3 length equals 14 residues. The V end was cut by 4 bases, the J end by 4 bases, with 13 bases between. Germline CDR1 reads MNHEY; CDR2 reads SMNVEV (reference sequence).

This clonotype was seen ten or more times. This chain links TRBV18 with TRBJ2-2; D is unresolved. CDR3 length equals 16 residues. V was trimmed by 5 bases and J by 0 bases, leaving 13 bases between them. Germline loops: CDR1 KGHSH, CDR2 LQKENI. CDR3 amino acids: CASSALPPTNTGELFF. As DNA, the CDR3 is TGTGCCAGCTCAGCTCTACCCCCCACGAACACCGGGGAGCTGTTTTTT.

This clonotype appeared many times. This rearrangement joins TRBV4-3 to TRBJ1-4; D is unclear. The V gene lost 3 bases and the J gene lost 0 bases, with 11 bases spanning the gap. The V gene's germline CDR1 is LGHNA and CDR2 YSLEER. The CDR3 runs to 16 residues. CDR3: CASSQGRDATNEKLFF. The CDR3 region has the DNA TGCGCCAGCAGCCAGGGTAGGGATGCAACTAATGAAAAACTGTTTTTT.

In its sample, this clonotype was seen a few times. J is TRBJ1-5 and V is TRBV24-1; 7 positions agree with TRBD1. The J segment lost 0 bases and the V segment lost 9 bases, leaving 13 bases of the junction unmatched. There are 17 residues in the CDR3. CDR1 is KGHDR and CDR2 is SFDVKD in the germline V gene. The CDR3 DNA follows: TGTGCCACCCGAAGGGACAGTACTTTTTATAGCAATCAGCCCCAGCATTTT. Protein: CATRRDSTFYSNQPQHF.

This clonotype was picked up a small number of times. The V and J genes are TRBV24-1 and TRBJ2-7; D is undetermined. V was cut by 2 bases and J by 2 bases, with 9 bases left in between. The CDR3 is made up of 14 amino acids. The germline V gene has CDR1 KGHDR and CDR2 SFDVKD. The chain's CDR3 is CATSDSALTYEQYF. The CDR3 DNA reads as TGTGCCACCAGTGATTCAGCTTTAACCTACGAGCAGTACTTC.

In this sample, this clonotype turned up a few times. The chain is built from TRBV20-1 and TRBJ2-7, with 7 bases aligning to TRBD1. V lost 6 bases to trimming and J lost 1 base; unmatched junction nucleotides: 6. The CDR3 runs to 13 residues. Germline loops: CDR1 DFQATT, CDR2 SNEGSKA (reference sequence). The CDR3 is CSAGQVLSYEQYF. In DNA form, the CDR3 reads TGCAGTGCCGGACAGGTCCTTTCCTACGAGCAGTACTTC.

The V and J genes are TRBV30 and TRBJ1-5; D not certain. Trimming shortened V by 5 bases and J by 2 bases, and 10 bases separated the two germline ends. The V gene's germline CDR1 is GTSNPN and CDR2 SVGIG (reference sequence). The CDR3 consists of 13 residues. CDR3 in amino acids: CAWGMRGNQPQHF. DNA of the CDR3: TGTGCCTGGGGAATGAGGGGCAATCAGCCCCAGCATTTT.

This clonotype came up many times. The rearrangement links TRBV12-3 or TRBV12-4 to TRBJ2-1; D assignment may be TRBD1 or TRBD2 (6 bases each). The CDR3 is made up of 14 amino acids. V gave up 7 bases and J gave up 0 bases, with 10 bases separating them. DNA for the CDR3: TGTGCCAGCACCGGGGGCTCCTCCTACAATGAGCAGTTCTTC. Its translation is CASTGGSSYNEQFF.

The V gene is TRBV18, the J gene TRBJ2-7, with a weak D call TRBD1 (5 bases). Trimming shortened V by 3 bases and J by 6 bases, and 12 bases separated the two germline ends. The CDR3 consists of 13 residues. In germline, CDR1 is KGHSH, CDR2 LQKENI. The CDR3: CASSPQQGAEQYF. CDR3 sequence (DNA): TGTGCCAGCTCACCTCAACAAGGGGCCGAGCAGTACTTC.

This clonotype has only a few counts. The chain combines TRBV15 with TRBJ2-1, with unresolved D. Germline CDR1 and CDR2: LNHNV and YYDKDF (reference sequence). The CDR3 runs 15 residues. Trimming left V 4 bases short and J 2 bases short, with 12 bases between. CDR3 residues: CATSIRTGTYNEQFF. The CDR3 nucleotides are TGTGCCACCAGCATTCGCACCGGCACCTACAATGAGCAGTTCTTC.

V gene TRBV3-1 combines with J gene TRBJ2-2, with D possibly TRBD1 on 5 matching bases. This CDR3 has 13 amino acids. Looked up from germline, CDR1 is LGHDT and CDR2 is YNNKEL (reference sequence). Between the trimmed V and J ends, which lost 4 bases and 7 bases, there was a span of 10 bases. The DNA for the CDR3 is TGTGCCAGCAGCCCCGAAGGGGTCGGGGAGCTGTTTTTT. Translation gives CASSPEGVGELFF. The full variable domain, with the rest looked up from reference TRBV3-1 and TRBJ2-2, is DTAVSQTPKYLVTQMGNDKSIKCEQNLGHDTMYWYKQDSKKFLKIMFSYNNKELIINETVPNRFSPKSPDKAHLNLHINSLELGDSAVYFCASSPEGVGELFFGEGSRLTVL.

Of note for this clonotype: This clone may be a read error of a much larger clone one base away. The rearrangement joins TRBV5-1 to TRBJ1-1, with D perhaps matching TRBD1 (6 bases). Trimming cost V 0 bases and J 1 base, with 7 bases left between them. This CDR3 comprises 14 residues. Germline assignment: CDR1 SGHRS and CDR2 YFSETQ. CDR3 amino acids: CASSLEQGNTEAFF. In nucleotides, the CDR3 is TGCGCCAGCAGCTTGGAACAGGGGAACACTGAAGCTTTCTTT.

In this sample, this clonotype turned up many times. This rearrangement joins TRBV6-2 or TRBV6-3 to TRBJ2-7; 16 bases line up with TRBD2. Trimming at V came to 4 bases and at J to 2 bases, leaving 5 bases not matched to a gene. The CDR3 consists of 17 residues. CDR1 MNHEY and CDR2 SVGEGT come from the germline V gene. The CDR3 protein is CASSSPGTSGRAYEQYF. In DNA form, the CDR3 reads TGTGCCAGCAGTTCTCCCGGGACTAGCGGGAGGGCCTACGAGCAGTACTTC.

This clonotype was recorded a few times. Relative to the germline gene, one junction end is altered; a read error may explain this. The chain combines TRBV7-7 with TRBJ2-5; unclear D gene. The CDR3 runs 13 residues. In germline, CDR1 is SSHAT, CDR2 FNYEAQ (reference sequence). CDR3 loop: CASSLELEETQYF. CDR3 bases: TGTGCTAGCAGCTTAGAACTTGAGGAGACCCAGTACTTC. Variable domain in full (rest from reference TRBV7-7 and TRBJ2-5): GAGVSQSPRYKVTKRGQDVTLRCDPISSHATLYWYQQALGQGPEFLTYFNYEAQPDKSGLPSDRFSAERPEGSISTLTIQRTEQRDSAMYRCASSLELEETQYFGPGTRLLVL.

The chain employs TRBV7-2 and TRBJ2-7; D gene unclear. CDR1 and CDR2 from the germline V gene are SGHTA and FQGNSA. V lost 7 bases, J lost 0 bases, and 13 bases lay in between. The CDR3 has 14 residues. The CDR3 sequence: CASTTGRSSYEQYF. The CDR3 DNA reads TGTGCCAGCACCACCGGACGGAGCTCCTACGAGCAGTACTTC.

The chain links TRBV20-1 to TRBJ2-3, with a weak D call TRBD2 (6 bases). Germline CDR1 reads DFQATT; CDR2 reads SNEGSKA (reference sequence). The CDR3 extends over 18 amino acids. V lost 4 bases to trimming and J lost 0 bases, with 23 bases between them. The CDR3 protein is CSATRLAGTTGSTDTQYF. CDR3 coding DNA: TGCAGTGCTACCCGGTTGGCGGGAACGACCGGGAGCACAGATACGCAGTATTTT.

The CDR3 bases are TGTGCCTGGAGCAAGGGACTACAAGAGACCCAGTACTTC. This sequence encodes CAWSKGLQETQYF. The V call is TRBV30, the J call TRBJ2-5; 7 bases are a match to TRBD2. Germline CDR1 reads GTSNPN; CDR2 reads SVGIG (reference sequence). Germline trimming cut 3 bases from V and 2 bases from J; bases unmatched to any gene: 3. The CDR3 extends over 13 amino acids.